One sample yielded the 5 T cell receptor beta chains listed below, sequenced in a study of T-cell reconstitution after alpha-beta-depleted transplantation in children. Construction of the TCRbeta library involved unique molecular identifiers. TCRdb called the PCR reads again in MiXCR, with one record for every CDR3 protein. The table lists approximately 590,000 distinct CDR3 sequences, about 10% of them singletons. Specimen: PBMCs from the stem cell graft donor, collected from the stem cell graft. The source of these receptors is a human donor who donated a stem cell graft to a child with acute myeloid leukemia.

This clonotype occurred many times. The chain recombines TRBV28 with TRBJ1-1; no clear D. This CDR3 has 12 amino acids. Germline CDR1 MDHEN, CDR2 SYDVKM. Between the trimmed V and J ends, which lost 8 bases and 2 bases, there was a span of 9 bases. The CDR3 sequence is CASRRVNTEAFF. DNA of the CDR3: TGTGCCAGCCGGAGGGTAAACACTGAAGCTTTCTTT.

This clonotype was recorded at least ten times. The V gene is TRBV20-1, the J gene TRBJ2-2; D is perhaps TRBD1 (5 bases). Germline CDR1 DFQATT, CDR2 SNEGSKA (reference sequence). This CDR3 has 14 residues. V lost 3 bases and J lost 1, with 9 bases in between. The CDR3 DNA sequence: TGCAGTGCTAGTCGACAGTTGAACACCGGGGAGCTGTTTTTT. This translates into CSASRQLNTGELFF.

The chain couples TRBV6-1 to TRBJ2-7, with 7 bases identical to TRBD1. Trimming took 6 bases from V and 2 from J; bases not matched to a gene: 7. CDR1 is MNHNS, CDR2 SASEGT, per germline. This CDR3 has 14 amino acids. The CDR3 DNA is TGTGCCAGCAGGGTCGGACAGGCCGCCTACGAGCAGTACTTC. It is translated as CASRVGQAAYEQYF.

There are many counts of this clonotype. V and J are TRBV2 and TRBJ2-4; 8 bases are a match to TRBD2. With V trimmed by 3 bases and J by 6 bases, 1 base remained unmatched. CDR3 length equals 13 residues. Germline V CDR1 and CDR2: SNHLY, FYNNEI. CDR3 residues: CASSDGLANIQYF. The CDR3 DNA reads TGTGCCAGCAGTGACGGACTAGCAAACATTCAGTACTTC.

This chain connects TRBV29-1 to TRBJ2-7, with D perhaps TRBD2 (5 bases). CDR1 and CDR2 (germline): SQVTM, ANQGSEA. The CDR3 totals 13 residues. Deletions cut 4 bases from V and 5 bases from J, with 15 bases between. The CDR3 sequence is CSVVRALEDEQYF. The CDR3 nucleotides are TGCAGCGTTGTCCGAGCGTTGGAGGACGAGCAGTACTTC.